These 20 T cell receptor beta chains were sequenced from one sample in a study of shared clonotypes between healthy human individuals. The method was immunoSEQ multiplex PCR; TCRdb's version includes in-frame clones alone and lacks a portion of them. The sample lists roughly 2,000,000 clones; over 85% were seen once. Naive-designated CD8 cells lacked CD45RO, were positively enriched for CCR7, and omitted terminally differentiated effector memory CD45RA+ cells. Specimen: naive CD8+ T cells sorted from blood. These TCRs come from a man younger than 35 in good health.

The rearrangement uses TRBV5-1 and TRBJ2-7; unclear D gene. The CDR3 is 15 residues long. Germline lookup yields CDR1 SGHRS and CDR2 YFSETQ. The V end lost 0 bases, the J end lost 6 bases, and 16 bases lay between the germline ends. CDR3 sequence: CASSLGPGSLGEQYF. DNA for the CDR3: TGCGCCAGCAGCTTGGGTCCAGGTTCGCTAGGCGAGCAGTACTTC.

The CDR3 coding sequence is TGTGCCAGCAGCCTGACAGCGGCCCCGGGGGGCGAGCAGTACTTC. Protein product: CASSLTAAPGGEQYF. The chain is built from TRBV11-2 and TRBJ2-7; 7 bases agree with TRBD2. Germline V gene data show CDR1 as SGHAT and CDR2 as FQNNGV. V shed 5 bases, J shed 6 bases, and the junction held 13 bases outside the gene matches. This CDR3 contains 15 residues.

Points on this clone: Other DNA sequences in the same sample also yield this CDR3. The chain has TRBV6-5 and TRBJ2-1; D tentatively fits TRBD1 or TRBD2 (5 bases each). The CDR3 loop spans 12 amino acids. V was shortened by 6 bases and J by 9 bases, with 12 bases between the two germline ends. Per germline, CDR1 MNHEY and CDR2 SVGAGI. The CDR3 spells CASSLAGSEQFF. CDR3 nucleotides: TGTGCCAGCAGCCTAGCAGGGAGTGAGCAGTTCTTC.

In nucleotides, the CDR3 is TGTGCCAGCAGCTCTGAGACTAGCGGGGGCCCGTACGAGCAGTACTTC. Its translation is CASSSETSGGPYEQYF. The V gene is TRBV11-2, the J gene TRBJ2-7; 12 positions match TRBD2. There are 16 residues in the CDR3. V shed 4 bases and J 4 bases; nucleotides not matched to a gene: 8. From germline, CDR1 is SGHAT and CDR2 FQNNGV.

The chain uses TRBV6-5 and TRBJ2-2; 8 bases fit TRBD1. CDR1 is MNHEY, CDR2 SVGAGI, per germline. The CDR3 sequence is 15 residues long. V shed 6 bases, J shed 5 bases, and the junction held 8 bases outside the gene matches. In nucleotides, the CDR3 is TGTGCCAGCAGAGAGACAGGGGCCGGGACCGGGGAGCTGTTTTTT. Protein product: CASRETGAGTGELFF.

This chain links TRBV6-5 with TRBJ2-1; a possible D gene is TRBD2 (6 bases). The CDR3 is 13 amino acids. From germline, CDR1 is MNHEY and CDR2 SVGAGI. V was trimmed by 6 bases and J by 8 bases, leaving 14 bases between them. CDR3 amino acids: CASSTAWGDEQFF. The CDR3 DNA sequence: TGTGCCAGCAGCACCGCTTGGGGGGATGAGCAGTTCTTC.

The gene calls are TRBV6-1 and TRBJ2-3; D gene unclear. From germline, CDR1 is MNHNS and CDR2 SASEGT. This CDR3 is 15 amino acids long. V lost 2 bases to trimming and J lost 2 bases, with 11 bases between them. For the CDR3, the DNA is TGTGCCAGCAGTGAAAGCCCGCAGTTCACAGATACGCAGTATTTT. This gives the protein CASSESPQFTDTQYF.

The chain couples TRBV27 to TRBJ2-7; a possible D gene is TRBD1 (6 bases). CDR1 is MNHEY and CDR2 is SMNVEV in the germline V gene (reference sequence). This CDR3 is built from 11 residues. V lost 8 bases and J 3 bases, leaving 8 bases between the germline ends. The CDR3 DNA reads TGTGCCAGCTTACAGGGCTACGAGCAGTACTTC. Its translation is CASLQGYEQYF.

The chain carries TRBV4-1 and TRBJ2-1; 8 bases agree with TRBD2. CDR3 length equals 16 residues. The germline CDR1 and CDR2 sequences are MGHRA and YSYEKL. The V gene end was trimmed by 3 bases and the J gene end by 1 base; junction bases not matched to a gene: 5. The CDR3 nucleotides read TGCGCCAGCAGCCAGACTAGCGACACTTCCTACAATGAGCAGTTCTTC. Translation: CASSQTSDTSYNEQFF.

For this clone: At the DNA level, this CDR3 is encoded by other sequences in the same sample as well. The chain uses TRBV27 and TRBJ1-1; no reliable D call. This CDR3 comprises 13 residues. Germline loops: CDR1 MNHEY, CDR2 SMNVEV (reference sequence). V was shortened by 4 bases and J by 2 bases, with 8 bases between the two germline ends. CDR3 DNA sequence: TGTGCCAGCAGTTGGGGAAGAAACACTGAAGCTTTCTTT. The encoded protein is CASSWGRNTEAFF.

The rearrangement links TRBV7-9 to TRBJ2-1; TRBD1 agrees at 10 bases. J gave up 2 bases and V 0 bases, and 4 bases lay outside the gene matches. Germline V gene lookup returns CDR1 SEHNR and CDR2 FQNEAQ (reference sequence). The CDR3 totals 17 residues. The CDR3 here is CASSLAPGQGTYNEQFF. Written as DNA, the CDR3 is TGTGCCAGCAGCTTAGCGCCGGGACAGGGGACCTACAATGAGCAGTTCTTC. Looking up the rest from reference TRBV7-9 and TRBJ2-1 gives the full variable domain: DTGVSQNPRHKITKRGQNVTFRCDPISEHNRLYWYRQTLGQGPEFLTYFQNEAQLEKSRLLSDRFSAERPKGSFSTLEIQRTEQGDSAMYLCASSLAPGQGTYNEQFFGPGTRLTVL.

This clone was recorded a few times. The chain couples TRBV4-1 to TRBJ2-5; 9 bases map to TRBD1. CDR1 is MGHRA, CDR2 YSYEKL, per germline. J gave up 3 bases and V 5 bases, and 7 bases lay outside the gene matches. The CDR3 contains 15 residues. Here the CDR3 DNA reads TGCGCCAGCAGCACTCCGGGACAGGGTGAAGAGACCCAGTACTTC. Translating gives CASSTPGQGEETQYF.

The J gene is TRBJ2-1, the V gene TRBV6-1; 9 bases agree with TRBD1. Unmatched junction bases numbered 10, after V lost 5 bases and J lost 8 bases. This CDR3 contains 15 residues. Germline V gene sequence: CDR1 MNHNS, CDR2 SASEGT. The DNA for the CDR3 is TGTGCCAGCAGTCACCGGGACAGGGCTTTGGATGAGCAGTTCTTC. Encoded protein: CASSHRDRALDEQFF.

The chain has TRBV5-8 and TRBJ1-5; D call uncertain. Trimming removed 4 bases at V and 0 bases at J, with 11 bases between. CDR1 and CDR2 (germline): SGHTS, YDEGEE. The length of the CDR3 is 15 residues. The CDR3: CASSVDFYSNQPQHF. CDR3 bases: TGTGCCAGCAGCGTGGACTTTTATAGCAATCAGCCCCAGCATTTT.

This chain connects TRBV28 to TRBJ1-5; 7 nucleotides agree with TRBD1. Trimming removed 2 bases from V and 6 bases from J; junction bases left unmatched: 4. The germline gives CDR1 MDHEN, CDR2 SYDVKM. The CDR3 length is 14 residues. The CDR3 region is CASSLQGVAQPQHF. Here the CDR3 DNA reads TGTGCCAGCAGTTTACAGGGGGTGGCTCAGCCCCAGCATTTT.

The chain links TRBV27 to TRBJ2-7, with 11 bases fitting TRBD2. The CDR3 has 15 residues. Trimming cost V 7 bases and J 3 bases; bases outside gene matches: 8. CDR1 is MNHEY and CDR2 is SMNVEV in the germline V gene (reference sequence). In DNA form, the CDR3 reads TGTGCCAGCAAAATTAGCGGGAGGGTCAGCTACGAGCAGTACTTC. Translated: CASKISGRVSYEQYF.

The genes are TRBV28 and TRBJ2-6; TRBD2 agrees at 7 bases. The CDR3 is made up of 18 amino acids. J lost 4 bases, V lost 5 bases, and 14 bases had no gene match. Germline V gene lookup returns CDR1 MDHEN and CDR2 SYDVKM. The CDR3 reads CASSPYLGGSSGANVLTF. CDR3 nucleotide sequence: TGTGCCAGCAGTCCATATCTAGGCGGGAGTTCCGGGGCCAACGTCCTGACTTTC.

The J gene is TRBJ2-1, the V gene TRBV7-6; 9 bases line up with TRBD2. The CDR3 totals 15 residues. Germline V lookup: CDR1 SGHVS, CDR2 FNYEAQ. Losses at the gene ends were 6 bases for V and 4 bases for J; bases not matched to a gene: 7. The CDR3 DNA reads TGTGCCAGCAGTTCCACTAGCGGGCCTTACAATGAGCAGTTCTTC. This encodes CASSSTSGPYNEQFF. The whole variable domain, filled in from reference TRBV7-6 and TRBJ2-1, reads GAGVSQSPRYKVTKRGQDVALRCDPISGHVSLYWYRQALGQGPEFLTYFNYEAQQDKSGLPNDRFSAERPEGSISTLTIQRTEQRDSAMYRCASSSTSGPYNEQFFGPGTRLTVL.

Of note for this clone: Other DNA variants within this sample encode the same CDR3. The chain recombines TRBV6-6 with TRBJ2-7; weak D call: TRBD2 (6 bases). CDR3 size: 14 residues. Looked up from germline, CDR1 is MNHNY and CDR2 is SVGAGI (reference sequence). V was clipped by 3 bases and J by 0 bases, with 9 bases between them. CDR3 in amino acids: CASSYSGFSYEQYF. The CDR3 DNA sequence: TGTGCCAGCAGTTATAGCGGTTTCTCCTACGAGCAGTACTTC.

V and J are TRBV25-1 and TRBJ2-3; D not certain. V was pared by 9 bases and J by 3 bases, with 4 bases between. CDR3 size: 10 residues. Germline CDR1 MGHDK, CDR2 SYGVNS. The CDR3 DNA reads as TGTGCCAGTGAAACAGATACGCAGTATTTT. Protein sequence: CASETDTQYF.